A single sample gave rise to the 12 T cell receptor beta chains below, sequenced in a study of blood T cell repertoires in COVID-19. Profiled with immunoSEQ multiplex PCR; TCRdb holds only in-frame clones, not every one. In the table there are about 250,000 clones, approximately 88% of which are singletons. Input material: PBMCs or T cells enriched from blood (not recorded which). All receptors come from a woman in her forties who had been exposed to COVID-19.

The V call is TRBV20-1, the J call TRBJ1-6; a possible D gene is TRBD1 (5 bases). CDR1 and CDR2 from the germline V gene are DFQATT and SNEGSKA (reference sequence). V lost 3 bases and J lost 9, with 15 bases in between. The CDR3 is 14 residues long. The CDR3 is CSASLIGEGSPLHF. The CDR3 region has the DNA TGCAGTGCTAGTTTGATAGGGGAGGGTTCACCCCTCCACTTT.

The chain employs TRBV9 and TRBJ1-3; D is possibly TRBD1 (6 bases). Trimming shortened V by 2 bases and J by 3 bases, and 21 bases separated the two germline ends. Germline V gene data show CDR1 as SGDLS and CDR2 as YYNGEE. The CDR3 consists of 18 residues. CDR3 amino acids: CASSVSIGGQRVGNTIYF. The CDR3 nucleotides read TGTGCCAGCAGCGTGTCTATCGGGGGGCAGCGGGTTGGAAACACCATATATTTT.

V is TRBV3-1 (or the pseudogene TRBV3-2) and J is TRBJ2-5; possible D gene TRBD2, 5 bases. The CDR3 covers 17 residues. V was shortened by 4 bases and J by 6 bases, with 24 bases between the two germline ends. In germline, CDR1 is LGHDT, CDR2 YNNKEL (reference sequence). The CDR3 loop reads CASSPRIDTLLGKTQYF. For the CDR3, the DNA is TGTGCCAGCAGCCCTAGAATTGACACTCTCCTCGGGAAGACCCAGTACTTC.

The chain links TRBV19 to TRBJ1-2; TRBD1 agrees at 7 bases. J lost 0 bases, V lost 8 bases, and 15 bases had no gene match. Germline CDR1 and CDR2: LNHDA and SQIVND (reference sequence). The CDR3 extends over 17 amino acids. The CDR3 here is CASYAGTANLANYGYTF. The CDR3 nucleotides read TGTGCCAGTTATGCCGGGACAGCAAACCTAGCTAACTATGGCTACACCTTC.

This chain joins TRBV11-3 and TRBJ2-1; 11 positions match TRBD2. The V gene's germline CDR1 is SGHNT and CDR2 YENEEA. The CDR3 length is 19 residues. V was pared by 2 bases and J by 5 bases, with 14 bases of the junction left unmatched. The CDR3: CASSLFLAGGLSPDNEQFF. The CDR3 coding sequence is TGTGCCAGCAGCTTATTCCTAGCGGGAGGCCTATCGCCTGACAATGAGCAGTTCTTC.

The V call is TRBV30, the J call TRBJ1-2; the D gene is possibly TRBD1 (6 bases). Germline V gene data show CDR1 as GTSNPN and CDR2 as SVGIG (reference sequence). The CDR3 is 15 residues long. V lost 3 bases and J 1 base, leaving 15 bases between the germline ends. In DNA, the CDR3 is TGTGCCTGGAGAGGTAAACAGGGCGTTAACTATGGCTACACCTTC. It codes for CAWRGKQGVNYGYTF.

The CDR3 here is CASSSGLAKNIQYF. The CDR3 nucleotides are TGTGCCAGCAGCTCGGGATTAGCCAAAAACATTCAGTACTTC. V and J are TRBV7-2 and TRBJ2-4; D may be TRBD2 (5 bases). CDR3 size: 14 residues. V lost 4 bases, J lost 0 bases, and 7 bases lay in between. Germline CDR1 is SGHTA and CDR2 is FQGNSA. Drawing the rest from reference TRBV7-2 and TRBJ2-4, the complete variable domain is GAGVSQSPSNKVTEKGKDVELRCDPISGHTALYWYRQSLGQGLEFLIYFQGNSAPDKSGLPSDRFSAERTGGSVSTLTIQRTQQEDSAVYLCASSSGLAKNIQYFGAGTRLSVL.

This clone was seen a single time. This sequence joins TRBV9 and TRBJ1-4; 8 bases are shared with TRBD1. Per germline, CDR1 SGDLS and CDR2 YYNGEE. V was clipped by 0 bases and J by 10 bases; unmatched bases: 5. The CDR3 spans 14 residues. CDR3 in amino acids: CASSVDGQGSKLFF. Written as DNA, the CDR3 is TGTGCCAGCAGCGTAGATGGACAGGGCTCAAAACTGTTTTTT.

The J gene is TRBJ1-1, the V gene TRBV7-6, with D uncertain. V dropped 2 bases and J dropped 4 bases, with 11 bases sitting between them. Germline V gene data show CDR1 as SGHVS and CDR2 as FNYEAQ. The CDR3 covers 14 residues. The CDR3 is CASSLTGLGTEAFF. Written as DNA, the CDR3 is TGTGCCAGCAGCTTAACCGGGTTGGGCACTGAAGCTTTCTTT.

The CDR3 DNA reads as TGTGCCAGCTCACAGGGAGGGGATCACACTGAAGCTTTCTTT. Translation gives CASSQGGDHTEAFF. The chain uses TRBV18 and TRBJ1-1; D is perhaps TRBD1 (5 bases). CDR1 and CDR2 from the germline V gene are KGHSH and LQKENI. V gave up 4 bases and J gave up 3 bases, with 12 bases separating them. The CDR3 has 14 amino acids.

The V gene is TRBV15, the J gene TRBJ2-3; 8 bases map to TRBD2. The length of the CDR3 is 16 residues. Trimming took 5 bases from V and 6 from J; bases not matched to a gene: 13. Germline values: CDR1 LNHNV, CDR2 YYDKDF (reference sequence). CDR3 residues: CATSGLTGGRRDTQYF. The CDR3 DNA reads as TGTGCCACCAGCGGTTTGACGGGAGGGCGGCGGGATACGCAGTATTTT.

This chain connects TRBV4-1 to TRBJ1-3, with 8 bases aligning to TRBD1. Germline lookup yields CDR1 MGHRA and CDR2 YSYEKL. V lost 2 bases, J lost 4 bases, and 4 bases stayed unmatched. There are 15 residues in the CDR3. CDR3 amino acids: CASSQPDRVGNTIYF. In nucleotides, the CDR3 is TGCGCCAGCAGCCAACCGGACAGGGTCGGAAACACCATATATTTT.